The entry below gives a single T cell receptor (beta chain) sequence along with its context. Its antigen remains unknown. This PCR relied on a set of 60 Vbeta primers and 13 Jbeta primers. Produced via immunoSEQ multiplex PCR; TCRdb's table is partial and in-frame only. The table shows about 160,000 clones, with roughly 77% occurring only once. Trimming stripped 6 bases from V and 4 bases from J, with 15 bases between. The CDR3 is 14 amino acids. Germline V lookup: CDR1 LNHDA, CDR2 SQIVND (reference sequence). These data come from a study of cytomegalovirus exposure and HLA in healthy donors. Study results and limitations: High specificity and sensitivity for cytomegalovirus status were reported for the classifier. A later analysis reportedly found that, within productive TCRs, an Asian-associated ancestry cluster had fewer N-insertions than the mean observed across the roughly 700 donors.

The source material was PBMCs. This sequence originates from a man in his thirties or forties in good health and CMV-seropositive. The chain uses TRBV19 and TRBJ1-1, with TRBD1 as a possible D gene (6 bases). CDR3 loop: CASSLGAGVTEAFF. CDR3 nucleotides: TGTGCCAGTAGCTTGGGGGCGGGAGTCACTGAAGCTTTCTTT.